The rows below give T cell receptor beta chains drawn from one sample of a study of blood T cell repertoires in COVID-19. Sequencing was performed with immunoSEQ multiplex PCR; in TCRdb, only in-frame clones are kept and a portion is missing. The table lists about 45,000 clones, approximately 82% of them singletons. The sample taken for sequencing was peripheral blood. The receptors here all came from an elderly woman with acute or convalescent COVID-19. The CDR3 runs from the conserved cysteine through the conserved F or W. The D gene is left open where the match is weak. Size is omitted from some rows. Given values are once, few, many or a class for expanded clones.

NA TRBJ1-2 NA TRBV19 16 CASSIDTEGLGYGYTF TGTGCCAGTAGTATAGATACCGAGGGACTAGGCTATGGCTACACCTTC
TRBD2 TRBJ2-3 NA TRBV5-4 15 CASSDGTIYTDTQYF TGTGCCAGCAGCGACGGGACTATATACACAGATACGCAGTATTTT
NA TRBJ1-2 NA TRBV29-1 13 CSVEDPRSNGYTF TGCAGCGTTGAAGATCCCCGGAGCAATGGCTACACCTTC
TRBD1 TRBJ2-7 NA TRBV18 15 CASSPLTGETYEQYF TGTGCCAGCTCACCTTTGACAGGGGAAACCTACGAGCAGTACTTC
NA TRBJ2-3 few TRBV28 13 CASRLPATDTQYF TGTGCCAGCAGGCTACCCGCCACAGATACGCAGTATTTT
NA TRBJ2-2 NA TRBV10-1 13 CASNGQLTGELFF TGCGCCAGCAACGGACAGCTTACCGGGGAGCTGTTTTTT
TRBD1 TRBJ2-7 NA TRBV2 14 CASTRDRGSYEQYF TGTGCCAGCACCCGGGACAGGGGTTCCTACGAGCAGTACTTC
TRBD2 TRBJ2-3 once TRBV2 15 CASSLAGVGTDTQYF TGTGCCAGCAGTCTAGCGGGGGTGGGCACAGATACGCAGTATTTT
NA TRBJ1-6 once TRBV11-2 12 CASSLFPTPLHF TGTGCCAGCAGCTTATTCCCTACACCCCTCCACTTT
TRBD2 TRBJ2-7 NA TRBV2 14 CASRRGGSSYEQYF TGTGCCAGCAGACGGGGGGGGAGTTCCTACGAGCAGTACTTC
NA TRBJ2-1 NA TRBV7-8 14 CASSQHLGANEQFF TGTGCCAGCAGCCAACATCTGGGGGCAAATGAGCAGTTCTTC
NA TRBJ1-2 once TRBV10-3 15 CAISEERKAGDGYTF TGTGCCATCAGTGAGGAACGAAAGGCAGGGGATGGCTACACCTTC
TRBD1 TRBJ1-1 NA TRBV3-1/TRBV3-2 15 CASSQRTGGSSEAFF TGTGCCAGCAGCCAAAGGACAGGGGGAAGCTCTGAAGCTTTCTTT
NA TRBJ1-3 once TRBV19 14 CASSIADSGNTIYF TGTGCCAGTAGTATAGCAGATTCTGGAAACACCATATATTTT
TRBD2 TRBJ2-5 NA TRBV7-9 16 CASSAGLAGGPKTQYF TGTGCCAGCAGCGCGGGACTAGCGGGGGGGCCGAAGACCCAGTACTTC
TRBD1 TRBJ2-3 medium-sized TRBV4-2 16 CASSQEEDRGTYTQYF TGTGCCAGCAGCCAGGAGGAGGACAGGGGCACATATACGCAGTATTTT
NA TRBJ2-7 NA TRBV19 15 CASKVGASFIYEQYF TGTGCCAGTAAGGTGGGGGCATCCTTCATCTACGAGCAGTACTTC
TRBD1 TRBJ2-5 NA TRBV12-3/TRBV12-4 13 CASRRDSQETQYF TGTGCCAGCAGGAGGGACAGCCAAGAGACCCAGTACTTC
TRBD1 TRBJ2-5 NA TRBV7-9 15 CASSPADRVVETQYF TGTGCCAGCAGCCCTGCTGACAGGGTCGTAGAGACCCAGTACTTC
TRBD1 TRBJ1-4 NA TRBV7-8 15 CASSLVTGGFEKLFF TGTGCCAGCAGCTTAGTTACAGGGGGTTTTGAAAAACTGTTTTTT
NA TRBJ1-4 NA TRBV11-2 15 CASSPQGVTNEKLFF TGTGCCAGCAGCCCCCAGGGTGTAACTAATGAAAAACTGTTTTTT
TRBD2 TRBJ2-3 NA TRBV7-9 16 CASSSTSGGAADTQYF TGTGCCAGCAGCTCCACTAGCGGGGGGGCAGCAGATACGCAGTATTTT
NA TRBJ1-6 NA TRBV7-9 15 CASSSTGYYNSPLHF TGTGCCAGCAGCTCGACGGGATACTATAATTCACCCCTCCACTTT
NA TRBJ1-1 NA TRBV19 13 CASSRVKGAEAFF TGTGCCAGTAGTAGAGTCAAGGGGGCTGAAGCTTTCTTT
TRBD1 TRBJ2-1 NA TRBV7-3 15 CASSSLGQGGNEQFF TGTGCCAGCAGCTCCTTGGGACAGGGAGGCAATGAGCAGTTCTTC
TRBD1 TRBJ1-5 NA TRBV6-5 13 CASTQGDGQPQHF TGTGCCAGCACTCAGGGGGATGGCCAGCCCCAGCATTTT
TRBD1 TRBJ2-7 NA TRBV6-1 14 CASSEERGHSEQYF TGTGCCAGCAGTGAGGAAAGGGGGCATTCCGAGCAGTACTTC
TRBD2 TRBJ2-2 NA TRBV5-6 16 CASSLGLAENTGELFF TGTGCCAGCAGCTTGGGGCTAGCGGAGAACACCGGGGAGCTGTTTTTT
NA TRBJ1-2 NA TRBV10-3 12 CAISGTNYGYTF TGTGCCATCAGTGGGACAAACTATGGCTACACCTTC
NA TRBJ2-5 NA TRBV5-1 14 CASSLGASSETQYF TGCGCCAGCAGCTTGGGGGCCAGCTCAGAGACCCAGTACTTC
NA TRBJ2-7 NA TRBV19 14 CASSIVSFSYEQYF TGTGCCAGTAGTATAGTAAGCTTTTCCTACGAGCAGTACTTC
TRBD1 TRBJ1-2 once TRBV9 15 CASSVLDRGVYGYTF TGTGCCAGCAGTGTCCTGGACAGGGGGGTCTATGGCTACACCTTC
NA TRBJ1-1 NA TRBV5-4 15 CASSLGLRGSTEAFF TGTGCCAGCAGCTTGGGATTGAGGGGGAGCACTGAAGCTTTCTTT
TRBD2 TRBJ2-1 NA TRBV9 16 CASSVVASGSYNEQFF TGTGCCAGCAGCGTAGTGGCTAGCGGGTCCTACAATGAGCAGTTCTTC
NA TRBJ1-1 NA TRBV6-5 15 CASSYFRHKNTEAFF TGTGCCAGCAGTTATTTCAGACATAAGAACACTGAAGCTTTCTTT
TRBD2 TRBJ2-1 NA TRBV10-2 19 CASSGGLAGGERSYNEQFF TGCGCCAGCAGTGGCGGACTAGCGGGGGGGGAGCGCTCCTACAATGAGCAGTTCTTC
NA TRBJ1-3 NA TRBV11-2 15 CASSLQGLGGNTIYF TGTGCCAGCAGCTTACAGGGCCTAGGAGGAAACACCATATATTTT
NA TRBJ1-1 NA TRBV2 13 CASNIDSFTEAFF TGTGCCAGCAACATTGACAGCTTCACTGAAGCTTTCTTT
TRBD1 TRBJ1-2 NA TRBV6-1 13 CASSEGTGGWYTF TGTGCCAGCAGCGAGGGGACAGGGGGCTGGTACACCTTC
TRBD1 TRBJ1-5 NA TRBV29-1 15 CSVVPRDRASQPQHF TGCAGCGTTGTTCCTCGGGACAGGGCATCTCAGCCCCAGCATTTT
TRBD1 TRBJ1-1 NA TRBV3-1/TRBV3-2 14 CASSYYRGGTEAFF TGTGCCAGCAGCTACTACAGGGGGGGCACTGAAGCTTTCTTT
TRBD1 TRBJ2-7 NA TRBV7-3 16 CASSLTGGQGDWEQYF TGTGCCAGCAGCTTAACGGGTGGACAGGGGGACTGGGAGCAGTACTTC
NA TRBJ1-5 NA TRBV7-9 14 CASSSTDGNQPQHF TGTGCCAGCAGCTCGACAGATGGCAATCAGCCCCAGCATTTT
NA TRBJ1-1 NA TRBV5-5 15 CASSLRAPQDTEAFF TGTGCCAGCAGCTTGAGAGCACCCCAGGACACTGAAGCTTTCTTT
NA TRBJ2-4 NA TRBV11-2 15 CASSPPGWAKNIQYF TGTGCCAGCAGCCCGCCCGGTTGGGCCAAAAACATTCAGTACTTC
TRBD1 TRBJ1-2 NA TRBV7-6 17 CASSHLGRTGVRYGYTF TGTGCCAGCAGCCATCTAGGGAGGACAGGGGTTCGGTATGGCTACACCTTC
NA TRBJ1-2 NA TRBV6-5 12 CATEGRGGGYTF TGTGCCACGGAGGGGAGGGGAGGCGGCTACACCTTC
NA TRBJ1-4 NA TRBV3-1/TRBV3-2 14 CASSHRGRNEKLFF TGTGCCAGCAGCCACAGGGGACGTAATGAAAAACTGTTTTTT
TRBD1 TRBJ2-7 NA TRBV6-6 16 CASSYSGTGLAYEQYF TGTGCCAGCAGTTACTCGGGGACAGGTTTGGCCTACGAGCAGTACTTC
NA TRBJ2-3 once TRBV9 13 CASSVIRADTQYF TGTGCCAGCAGCGTAATCAGGGCAGATACGCAGTATTTT
TRBD2 TRBJ2-3 NA TRBV4-2 18 CASSLRAGTSGGVDTQYF TGTGCCAGCAGCCTAAGGGCCGGGACTAGCGGGGGGGTGGATACGCAGTATTTT
NA TRBJ1-3 NA TRBV7-9 11 CASSAPGTIYF TGTGCCAGCAGCGCGCCCGGTACCATATATTTT
NA TRBJ2-7 few TRBV19 15 CATHPGTASFYEQYF TGTGCCACCCACCCGGGGACTGCGAGTTTCTACGAGCAGTACTTC
NA TRBJ1-2 NA TRBV11-2 12 CASSLDSYGYTF TGTGCCAGCAGCCTGGACAGCTATGGCTACACCTTC
TRBD1 TRBJ1-2 NA TRBV4-1 17 CASSQDPGQGREYGYTF TGCGCCAGCAGCCAAGACCCGGGACAGGGAAGGGAATATGGCTACACCTTC